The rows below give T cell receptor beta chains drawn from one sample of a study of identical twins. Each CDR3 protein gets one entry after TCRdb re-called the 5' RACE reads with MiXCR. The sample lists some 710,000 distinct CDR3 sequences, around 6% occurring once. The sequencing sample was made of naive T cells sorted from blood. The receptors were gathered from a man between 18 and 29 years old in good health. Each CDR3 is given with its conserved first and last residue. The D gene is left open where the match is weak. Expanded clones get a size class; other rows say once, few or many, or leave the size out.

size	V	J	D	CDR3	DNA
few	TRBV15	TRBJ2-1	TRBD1	CATSRGDSSYNEQFF	TGTGCCACCAGCAGAGGGGACAGCTCCTACAATGAGCAGTTCTTC
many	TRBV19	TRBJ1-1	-	CASSIGGNTEAFF	TGTGCCAGTAGTATCGGAGGGAACACTGAAGCTTTCTTT
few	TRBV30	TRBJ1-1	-	CAWTKGGGTEAFF	TGTGCCTGGACAAAAGGTGGGGGCACTGAAGCTTTCTTT
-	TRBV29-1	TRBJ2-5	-	CSVAPTRGETQYF	TGCAGCGTTGCCCCCACAAGAGGAGAGACCCAGTACTTC
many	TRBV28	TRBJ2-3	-	CASMNGSEYF	TGTGCCAGCATGAACGGGTCGGAGTATTTT
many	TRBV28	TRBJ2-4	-	CASSQLRLQDLAKNIQYF	TGTGCCAGCAGTCAACTGAGACTCCAAGACCTAGCCAAAAACATTCAGTACTTC
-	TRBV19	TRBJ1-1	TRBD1	CASAFLDRPNTEAFF	TGTGCCAGTGCATTTCTGGACAGGCCGAACACTGAAGCTTTCTTT
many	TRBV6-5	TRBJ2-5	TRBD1	CASSYVLGTGGETQYF	TGTGCCAGCAGTTACGTACTTGGGACAGGGGGAGAGACCCAGTACTTC
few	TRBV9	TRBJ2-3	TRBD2	CASSAGGLAGGPDQDTQYF	TGTGCCAGCAGCGCCGGGGGACTAGCGGGAGGGCCTGATCAGGATACGCAGTATTTT
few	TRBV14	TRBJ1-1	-	CASSIAQNTEAFF	TGTGCCAGCAGCATAGCACAGAACACTGAAGCTTTCTTT
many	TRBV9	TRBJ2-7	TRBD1	CASSGPGTGYYEQYF	TGTGCCAGCAGCGGCCCCGGGACAGGTTATTACGAGCAGTACTTC
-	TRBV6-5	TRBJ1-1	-	CASSYSWGRKSEAFF	TGTGCCAGCAGTTACTCCTGGGGTCGGAAAAGTGAAGCTTTCTTT
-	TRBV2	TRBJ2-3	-	CASSEPNRGIGTQYF	TGTGCCAGCAGTGAACCTAACCGCGGGATAGGTACGCAGTATTTT
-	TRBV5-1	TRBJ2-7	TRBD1	CASKMTGGRLYEQYF	TGCGCCAGCAAAATGACAGGGGGCCGCCTCTACGAGCAGTACTTC
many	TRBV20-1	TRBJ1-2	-	CSARGGGGRPANYGYTF	TGCAGTGCTAGAGGAGGGGGTGGCAGGCCCGCTAACTATGGCTACACCTTC
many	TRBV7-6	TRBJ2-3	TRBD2	CASSFGTSGKTDTQYF	TGTGCCAGCAGCTTCGGGACTAGCGGGAAAACAGATACGCAGTATTTT
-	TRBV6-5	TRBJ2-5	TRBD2	CASSSLAGGTGETQYF	TGTGCCAGCAGTTCCCTAGCGGGAGGTACGGGAGAGACCCAGTACTTC
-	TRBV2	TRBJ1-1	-	CASAPPGIRNTEAFF	TGTGCCAGCGCCCCCCCCGGCATCAGGAACACTGAAGCTTTCTTT
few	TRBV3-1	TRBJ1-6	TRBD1	CASSRQGANSPLHF	TGTGCCAGCAGCCGACAGGGGGCCAATTCACCCCTCCACTTT
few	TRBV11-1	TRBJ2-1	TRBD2	CASSLGRVEREGPNYNEQFF	TGTGCCAGCAGCTTAGGACGCGTGGAGCGGGAGGGCCCGAACTACAATGAGCAGTTCTTC
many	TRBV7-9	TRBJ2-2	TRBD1	CASSYHRGHEVVELFF	TGTGCCAGCAGCTACCACAGGGGGCACGAAGTAGTGGAGCTGTTTTTT
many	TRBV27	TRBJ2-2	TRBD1	CASSSPGQGLGPGELFF	TGTGCCAGCAGTTCCCCGGGACAGGGTTTAGGACCCGGGGAGCTGTTTTTT
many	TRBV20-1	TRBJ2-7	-	CSATGREQYF	TGCAGTGCTACGGGGAGAGAGCAGTACTTC
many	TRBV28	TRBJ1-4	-	CASSFSGAGEKLFF	TGTGCCAGCAGTTTCTCGGGGGCAGGTGAAAAACTGTTTTTT
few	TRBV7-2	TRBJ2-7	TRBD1	CASSLGGNRGTYEQYF	TGTGCCAGCAGCTTAGGGGGGAACAGGGGTACCTACGAGCAGTACTTC
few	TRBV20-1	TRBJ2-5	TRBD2	CSARSGRAIGETQYF	TGCAGTGCTAGAAGCGGGAGGGCTATCGGGGAGACCCAGTACTTC
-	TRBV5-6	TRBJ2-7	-	CASSSWATYEQYF	TGTGCCAGCAGCTCCTGGGCTACCTACGAGCAGTACTTC
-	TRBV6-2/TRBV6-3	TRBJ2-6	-	CASSYMRPGPLGSGANVLTF	TGTGCCAGCAGTTACATGCGTCCAGGACCCCTCGGATCTGGGGCCAACGTCCTGACTTTC
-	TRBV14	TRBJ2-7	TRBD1	CASSRTGDRSVGQYF	TGTGCCAGCAGCCGCACTGGGGACAGGTCCGTGGGGCAGTACTTC
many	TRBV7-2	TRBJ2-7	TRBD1	CASNDRGYHEQYF	TGTGCCAGCAATGACAGGGGATACCACGAGCAGTACTTC
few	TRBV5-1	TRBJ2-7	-	CASNVVAGGRYEQYF	TGCGCCAGCAATGTGGTGGCTGGGGGGAGGTACGAGCAGTACTTC
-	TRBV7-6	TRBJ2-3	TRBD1	CASSLGATGGTDTQYF	TGTGCCAGCAGCTTAGGGGCGACAGGGGGCACAGATACGCAGTATTTT
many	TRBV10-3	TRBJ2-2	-	CAISDPHANTGELFF	TGTGCCATCAGTGACCCGCACGCTAACACCGGGGAGCTGTTTTTT
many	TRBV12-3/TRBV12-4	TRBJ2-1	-	CASSLQGSDEQFF	TGTGCCAGCAGTTTACAGGGTTCGGATGAGCAGTTCTTC
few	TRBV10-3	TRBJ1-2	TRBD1	CAISEGTGNYGYTF	TGTGCCATCAGTGAGGGGACAGGGAACTATGGCTACACCTTC
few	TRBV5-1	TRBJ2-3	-	CASSLFVRQTSTDTQYF	TGCGCCAGCAGCTTATTCGTAAGACAGACTTCCACAGATACGCAGTATTTT
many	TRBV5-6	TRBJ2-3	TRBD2	CASSFPRIPGTSGTDTQYF	TGTGCCAGCAGCTTTCCTCGTATTCCCGGGACTAGCGGCACAGATACGCAGTATTTT
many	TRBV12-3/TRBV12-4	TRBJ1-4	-	CASTRGVPGANEKLFF	TGTGCCAGCACTCGGGGGGTCCCGGGGGCTAATGAAAAACTGTTTTTT
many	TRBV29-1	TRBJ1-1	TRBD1	CSVGRTGVEEAFF	TGCAGCGTTGGGAGGACAGGGGTTGAGGAAGCTTTCTTT
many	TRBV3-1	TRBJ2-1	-	CASSRTGQSYNEQFF	TGTGCCAGCAGCCGGACCGGACAGAGCTACAATGAGCAGTTCTTC
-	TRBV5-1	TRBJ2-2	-	CASSLVRENTGELFF	TGCGCCAGCAGCTTGGTCCGTGAGAACACCGGGGAGCTGTTTTTT